One and the same sample provided the 24 T cell receptor beta chains below, sequenced in a study of beta chain features in type 1 diabetes. The study reverse transcribed the entire isolated RNA, so it sequenced expressed TCRB transcripts. The protocol was immunoSEQ multiplex PCR, while the TCRdb copy is restricted to in-frame clones and leaves out a portion. Of about 360,000 clones listed, over 10% were seen once; the top ten hold more than 0.015%. The specimen was naive CD4+ T cells from blood. Receptors were obtained from a man younger than 35 in good health.

The sample holds a few counts of this clone. This chain uses TRBV5-4 with TRBJ1-6; D ambiguous. Per germline, CDR1 SGHNT and CDR2 YYREEE (reference sequence). The CDR3 has 18 residues. Trimming stripped 4 bases from V and 0 bases from J, with 17 bases between. The DNA of the CDR3 is TGTGCCAGCAGCCACCTAGCCTTTTCGAGCTCCTATAATTCACCCCTCCACTTT. Protein: CASSHLAFSSSYNSPLHF. Drawing the rest from reference TRBV5-4 and TRBJ1-6, the complete variable domain is ETGVTQSPTHLIKTRGQQVTLRCSSQSGHNTVSWYQQALGQGPQFIFQYYREEENGRGNFPPRFSGLQFPNYSSELNVNALELDDSALYLCASSHLAFSSSYNSPLHFGNGTRLTVT.

The chain couples TRBV2 to TRBJ2-1; 11 bases map to TRBD2. Germline lookup yields CDR1 SNHLY and CDR2 FYNNEI. The V segment lost 6 bases and the J segment 3 bases; nucleotides outside the gene matches: 1. The CDR3 extends over 14 amino acids. The CDR3 here is CASRGLAGYNEQFF. CDR3 in DNA: TGTGCCAGCAGAGGACTAGCGGGCTACAATGAGCAGTTCTTC.

The chain has TRBV28 and TRBJ2-7, with 13 positions matching TRBD2. The CDR3 consists of 14 residues. V trimming: 8 bases; J trimming: 1 base; junction bases outside the gene matches: 2. Germline assignment: CDR1 MDHEN and CDR2 SYDVKM. In nucleotides, the CDR3 is TGTGCCAGCCAGACTAGCGGGAGGTCCTACGAGCAGTACTTC. Translated, it gives CASQTSGRSYEQYF.

V is TRBV18 and J is TRBJ1-4; 7 nucleotides agree with TRBD1. V shed 4 bases, J shed 6 bases, and the junction held 5 bases outside the gene matches. Germline-derived CDR1 and CDR2 are KGHSH and LQKENI. The CDR3 spans 14 residues. The CDR3 nucleotides read TGTGCCAGCTCACGCCGGGACAGTTATGAAAAACTGTTTTTT. Protein product: CASSRRDSYEKLFF.

In this sample, this clone turned up a few times. The J gene is TRBJ1-2, the V gene TRBV13; TRBD1 might be the D (6 bases). Germline V gene data show CDR1 as PRHDT and CDR2 as FYEKMQ (reference sequence). The CDR3 covers 13 residues. Trimming pared 1 base from V and 7 bases from J, leaving 10 bases between. DNA for the CDR3: TGTGCCAGCAGCTTAGACAGGGCGGGTGGCTACACCTTC. Encoded protein: CASSLDRAGGYTF.

This clone turned up a few times. The chain carries TRBV7-8 and TRBJ2-7; 7 bases align to TRBD1. J was trimmed by 2 bases and V by 5 bases; bases with no gene match: 12. The CDR3 spans 16 residues. The germline V gene has CDR1 SGHVS and CDR2 FQNEAQ. The CDR3 loop is CASSLPVRGPPYEQYF. The CDR3, as DNA: TGTGCCAGCAGCCTCCCCGTGAGGGGGCCCCCCTACGAGCAGTACTTC.

This clone appeared many times. The gene calls are TRBV30 and TRBJ1-1, with a tentative D call TRBD1 (6 bases). Trimming pared 2 bases from V and 10 bases from J, leaving 11 bases between. Germline loops: CDR1 GTSNPN, CDR2 SVGIG (reference sequence). The CDR3 runs to 11 residues. Written as DNA, the CDR3 is TGTGCCTGGAGTACAGGGTCGGGAGCTTTCTTT. Its protein product is CAWSTGSGAFF. Full variable domain (missing parts from reference TRBV30 and TRBJ1-1): SQTIHQWPATLVQPVGSPLSLECTVEGTSNPNLYWYRQAAGRGLQLLFYSVGIGQISSEVPQNLSASRPQDRQFILSSKKLLLSDSGFYLCAWSTGSGAFFGQGTRLTVV.

This chain links TRBV28 with TRBJ1-2; no reliable D call. In germline, CDR1 is MDHEN, CDR2 SYDVKM. The CDR3 is 14 amino acids. The V end lost 4 bases, the J end lost 8 bases, and 17 bases lay between the germline ends. CDR3: CASSSSPPAGGYTF. The CDR3, as DNA: TGTGCCAGCAGTTCTAGCCCACCGGCGGGGGGCTACACCTTC.

This clone was detected only a few times. The chain is built from TRBV28 and TRBJ2-1; 7 bases align to TRBD2. The CDR3 is made up of 18 amino acids. Trimming took 3 bases from V and 0 from J; bases not matched to a gene: 11. The germline V gene encodes CDR1 MDHEN and CDR2 SYDVKM. The CDR3 DNA follows: TGTGCCAGCAGTTTCGCTAGCGGCCGCGTAAGCTCCTACAATGAGCAGTTCTTC. Protein sequence: CASSFASGRVSSYNEQFF.

This clone came up a few times. The chain recombines TRBV6-1 with TRBJ2-3; D might be TRBD1 (6 bases). Germline V gene data show CDR1 as MNHNS and CDR2 as SASEGT. The V and J ends lost 2 bases and 7 bases respectively, with 16 bases between them. CDR3 length equals 15 residues. CDR3 amino acids: CASSEPGQTGYTQYF. Written as DNA, the CDR3 is TGTGCCAGCAGTGAACCGGGACAAACCGGGTATACGCAGTATTTT.

V and J are TRBV9 and TRBJ1-2, with 8 bases identical to TRBD1. V lost 4 bases to trimming and J lost 4 bases; unmatched junction nucleotides: 9. CDR3 length equals 15 residues. CDR1 and CDR2 (germline): SGDLS, YYNGEE. The CDR3 loop is CASSLPRTGSYGYTF. The CDR3 nucleotides are TGTGCCAGCAGCCTTCCGCGGACAGGGAGCTATGGCTACACCTTC.

This chain joins TRBV15 and TRBJ2-1, with 7 bases aligning to TRBD1. The germline V gene has CDR1 LNHNV and CDR2 YYDKDF (reference sequence). CDR3 size: 16 residues. Germline trimming cut 3 bases from V and 3 bases from J; bases unmatched to any gene: 8. CDR3 nucleotide sequence: TGTGCCACCAGCAGGACCCGGGACAGCCGCTACAATGAGCAGTTCTTC. Residues: CATSRTRDSRYNEQFF.

The rearrangement links TRBV19 to TRBJ1-1; possible D gene TRBD1, 5 bases. V lost 6 bases and J lost 6, with 11 bases in between. This CDR3 contains 12 residues. From germline, CDR1 is LNHDA and CDR2 SQIVND (reference sequence). In DNA form, the CDR3 reads TGTGCCAGTAGGACGGGGGATGCTGAAGCTTTCTTT. This translates into CASRTGDAEAFF.

Here the CDR3 DNA reads TGTGCCAGCAGCTTCCAGACAGGGGGCAGCTACAATGAGCAGTTCTTC. Translating it yields CASSFQTGGSYNEQFF. The chain is built from TRBV5-4 and TRBJ2-1; 10 nucleotides align to TRBD1. The length of the CDR3 is 16 residues. Germline V gives CDR1 SGHNT, CDR2 YYREEE (reference sequence). V shed 2 bases, J shed 3 bases, and the junction held 5 bases outside the gene matches.

The chain combines TRBV5-1 with TRBJ2-3; 7 bases align to TRBD1. J lost 1 base, V lost 0 bases, and 5 bases had no gene match. The CDR3 is 16 residues long. Germline loops: CDR1 SGHRS, CDR2 YFSETQ. The CDR3 here is CASSLVTGSRTDTQYF. Here the CDR3 DNA reads TGCGCCAGCAGCTTGGTGACAGGGTCTCGCACAGATACGCAGTATTTT. Combining the CDR3 with reference TRBV5-1 and TRBJ2-3 gives the whole variable domain KAGVTQTPRYLIKTRGQQVTLSCSPISGHRSVSWYQQTPGQGLQFLFEYFSETQRNKGNFPGRFSGRQFSNSRSEMNVSTLELGDSALYLCASSLVTGSRTDTQYFGPGTRLTVL.

This chain joins TRBV5-1 and TRBJ1-1; 10 bases fit TRBD1. J lost 7 bases, V lost 4 bases, and 1 base had no gene match. CDR3 length: 12 amino acids. Germline V gene sequence: CDR1 SGHRS, CDR2 YFSETQ. For the CDR3, the DNA is TGCGCCAGCAGCGGACAGGGGGGTGAAGCTTTCTTT. Amino acids: CASSGQGGEAFF.

The V call is TRBV30, the J call TRBJ1-5; D is unclear. Germline V gene lookup returns CDR1 GTSNPN and CDR2 SVGIG (reference sequence). V lost 0 bases to trimming and J lost 7 bases, with 10 bases between them. The CDR3 length is 13 residues. CDR3 residues: CAWSVRDDQPQHF. CDR3 nucleotides: TGTGCCTGGAGTGTCCGGGATGACCAGCCCCAGCATTTT.

There are a few counts of this clone. The chain recombines TRBV7-2 with TRBJ2-7, with 9 bases fitting TRBD1. With V trimmed by 3 bases and J by 6 bases, 6 bases remained unmatched. The CDR3 extends over 14 amino acids. Per germline, CDR1 SGHTA and CDR2 FQGNSA. CDR3 bases: TGTGCCAGCAGCTTCTCACAGGGGGCTTCCGAGCAGTACTTC. Translating gives CASSFSQGASEQYF.

This clone has only a few counts. The chain couples TRBV18 to TRBJ1-2; D is unclear. The V gene's germline CDR1 is KGHSH and CDR2 LQKENI. The CDR3 consists of 14 residues. The germline V and J ends were trimmed by 6 bases and 7 bases, with 18 bases remaining between them. CDR3 coding DNA: TGTGCCAGCTCTTCAGACGGGTCCGGTATTGGCTACACCTTC. This gives the protein CASSSDGSGIGYTF.

This chain links TRBV7-9 with TRBJ2-2; 9 bases are a match to TRBD1. The V gene's germline CDR1 is SEHNR and CDR2 FQNEAQ (reference sequence). This CDR3 has 15 amino acids. Trimming took 5 bases from V and 7 from J; bases not matched to a gene: 8. The CDR3 coding sequence is TGTGCCAGCAGCACCTACAGGGGGCGTAACGGGGAGCTGTTTTTT. This encodes CASSTYRGRNGELFF.

This rearrangement joins TRBV11-2 to TRBJ2-3, with D maybe TRBD2 (6 bases). V dropped 8 bases and J dropped 0 bases, with 12 bases sitting between them. This CDR3 region has 14 residues. Germline CDR1 and CDR2: SGHAT and FQNNGV. The CDR3 DNA reads as TGTGCCAGCGGGCGAGGGACTAGCACAGATACGCAGTATTTT. Translation: CASGRGTSTDTQYF.

The CDR3 region has the DNA TGTGCCAGCAGCCAAGATCCTCTAGCGGGGGGATTATACAATGAGCAGTTCTTC. Protein product: CASSQDPLAGGLYNEQFF. The chain combines TRBV4-2 with TRBJ2-1, with 11 nucleotides matching TRBD2. This CDR3 is 18 amino acids long. From germline, CDR1 is LGHNA and CDR2 YNFKEQ. The ends lost 0 bases at V and 4 bases at J; junction bases unmatched: 8.

This rearrangement joins TRBV7-2 to TRBJ1-2; D is possibly TRBD1 (5 bases). V lost 7 bases, J lost 2 bases, and 17 bases lay in between. Germline CDR1 SGHTA, CDR2 FQGNSA. This CDR3 contains 15 residues. The CDR3 nucleotides are TGTGCCAGCACCCGTCCGGGGGGGTGGAACTATGGCTACACCTTC. Protein: CASTRPGGWNYGYTF.

The chain joins TRBV5-1 to TRBJ2-7; D not certain. Trimming took off 4 bases at V and 0 bases at J, with 11 bases between the two ends. Germline lookup yields CDR1 SGHRS and CDR2 YFSETQ. This CDR3 is built from 14 residues. CDR3 residues: CASSQSAFSYEQYF. CDR3 nucleotide sequence: TGCGCCAGCAGCCAATCCGCGTTCTCCTACGAGCAGTACTTC.